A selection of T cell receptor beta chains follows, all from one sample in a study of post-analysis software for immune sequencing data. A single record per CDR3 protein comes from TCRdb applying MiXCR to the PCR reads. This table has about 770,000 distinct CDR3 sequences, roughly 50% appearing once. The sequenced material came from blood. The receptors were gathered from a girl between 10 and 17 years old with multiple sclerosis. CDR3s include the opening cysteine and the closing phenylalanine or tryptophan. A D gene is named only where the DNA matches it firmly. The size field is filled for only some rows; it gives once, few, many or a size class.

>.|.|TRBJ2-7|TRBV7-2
CASSLRVRTSEQYF
TGTGCCAGCAGCTTAAGGGTCCGGACGTCCGAGCAGTACTTC
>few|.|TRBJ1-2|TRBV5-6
CASSSDNYGYTF
TGTGCCAGCAGCTCGGATAACTATGGCTACACCTTC
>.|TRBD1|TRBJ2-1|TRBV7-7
CASSLAVPNRGSYNEQFF
TGTGCTAGCAGCTTAGCCGTCCCTAACAGGGGTTCCTACAATGAGCAGTTCTTC
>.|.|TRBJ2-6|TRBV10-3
CATSDGSGANVLTF
TGTGCCACCAGTGACGGCTCTGGGGCCAACGTCCTGACTTTC
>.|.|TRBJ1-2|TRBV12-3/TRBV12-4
CASRGDGNYGCTF
TGTGCCAGCAGGGGAGACGGTAACTATGGCTGCACCTTC
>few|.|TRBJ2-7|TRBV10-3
CAISDRSGQFEQYF
TGTGCCATCAGTGATAGGTCCGGACAGTTCGAGCAGTACTTC
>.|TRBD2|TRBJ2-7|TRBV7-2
CASSLWASGSEQYF
TGTGCCAGCAGCTTATGGGCTAGCGGGAGCGAGCAGTACTTC
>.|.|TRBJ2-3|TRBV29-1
CSVGGQSTDTQYF
TGCAGCGTCGGAGGACAAAGCACAGATACGCAGTATTTT
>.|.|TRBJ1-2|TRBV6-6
CASSKPGLGDGYTF
TGTGCCAGCAGTAAGCCGGGACTTGGGGATGGCTACACCTTC
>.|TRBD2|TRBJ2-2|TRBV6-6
CASSPSGVNTGELFF
TGTGCCAGCAGTCCTAGCGGGGTGAACACCGGGGAGCTGTTTTTT
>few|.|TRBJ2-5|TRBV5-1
CASSARSGDSWETQYF
TGCGCCAGCAGCGCCCGCAGCGGGGACAGCTGGGAGACCCAGTACTTC
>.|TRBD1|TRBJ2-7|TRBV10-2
CASSEGRGLYEQYF
TGCGCCAGCAGTGAAGGCAGGGGGCTATACGAGCAGTACTTC
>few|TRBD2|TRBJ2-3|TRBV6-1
CATALAGARTDTQYF
TGTGCCACCGCCCTAGCGGGAGCTCGCACAGATACGCAGTATTTT
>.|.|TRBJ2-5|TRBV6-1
CASSGWRQETQYF
TGTGCCAGCAGTGGGTGGCGGCAAGAGACCCAGTACTTC
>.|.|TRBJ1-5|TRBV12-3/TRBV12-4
CASSFNDNQPQHF
TGTGCCAGCAGTTTTAACGATAATCAGCCCCAGCATTTT
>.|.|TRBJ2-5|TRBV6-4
CASSDGRRVGTQYF
TGTGCCAGCAGTGACGGGAGGAGGGTGGGGACCCAGTACTTC
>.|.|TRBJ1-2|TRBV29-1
CSVELSMGYTF
TGCAGCGTTGAATTGTCGATGGGCTACACCTTC
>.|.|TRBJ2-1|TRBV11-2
CASSQAGNSREQFF
TGTGCCAGCAGCCAAGCCGGGAACTCTCGCGAGCAGTTCTTC
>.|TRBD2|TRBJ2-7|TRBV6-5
CASSYSMAGGFDEQYF
TGTGCCAGCAGTTACTCTATGGCGGGAGGCTTCGACGAGCAGTACTTC
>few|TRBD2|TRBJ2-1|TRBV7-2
CASSSGLAGGGSYNEQFF
TGTGCCAGCAGCTCGGGACTAGCGGGAGGCGGCTCCTACAATGAGCAGTTCTTC
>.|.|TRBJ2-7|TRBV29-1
CSVFMTENPYEQYF
TGCAGCGTCTTTATGACAGAAAATCCCTACGAGCAGTACTTC
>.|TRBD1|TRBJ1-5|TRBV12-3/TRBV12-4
CASRKQGEGNQPQHF
TGTGCCAGCAGGAAACAGGGGGAAGGCAATCAGCCCCAGCATTTT
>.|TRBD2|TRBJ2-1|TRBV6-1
CASSEEVAGGSSEQFF
TGTGCCAGCAGTGAAGAGGTAGCGGGAGGGTCCTCGGAGCAGTTCTTC
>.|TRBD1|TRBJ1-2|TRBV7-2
CASSLEGALSYGYGYTF
TGTGCCAGCAGCTTAGAGGGGGCGCTGTCTTACGGCTATGGCTACACCTTC
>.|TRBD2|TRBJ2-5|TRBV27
CASSQGLAGVEQYF
TGTGCCAGCAGCCAGGGACTAGCGGGAGTTGAGCAGTACTTC
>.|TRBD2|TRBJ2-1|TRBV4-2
CASSQDVGGRGDEQFF
TGTGCCAGCAGCCAAGATGTGGGCGGGAGGGGGGATGAGCAGTTCTTC
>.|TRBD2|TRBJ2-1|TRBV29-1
CSVVASGSIHNEQFF
TGCAGCGTTGTCGCTAGCGGGAGTATCCACAATGAGCAGTTCTTC
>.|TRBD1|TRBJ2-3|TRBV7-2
CASSSPRGTDTQYF
TGTGCCAGCAGCTCCCCCAGGGGGACAGATACGCAGTATTTT
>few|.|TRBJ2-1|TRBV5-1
CASRLRGENNEQFF
TGCGCCAGCCGCCTCCGCGGGGAGAACAATGAGCAGTTCTTC
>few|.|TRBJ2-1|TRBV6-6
CASSYSVESSYNEQFF
TGTGCCAGCAGTTACTCTGTGGAGAGCTCCTACAATGAGCAGTTCTTC
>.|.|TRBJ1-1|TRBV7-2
CASSPGAGGQGTEAFF
TGTGCCAGCAGCCCGGGGGCGGGGGGGCAGGGCACTGAAGCTTTCTTT
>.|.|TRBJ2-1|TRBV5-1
CASSSSFQGYNEQFF
TGCGCCAGCAGCTCCAGTTTTCAAGGCTACAATGAGCAGTTCTTC
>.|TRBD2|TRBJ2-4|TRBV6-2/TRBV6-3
CASSYSILAGGLKNIQYF
TGTGCCAGCAGTTACTCGATTCTGGCGGGAGGCCTAAAAAACATTCAGTACTTC
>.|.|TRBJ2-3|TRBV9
CASSVGPTGTDTQYF
TGTGCCAGCAGCGTGGGGCCGACAGGCACAGATACGCAGTATTTT
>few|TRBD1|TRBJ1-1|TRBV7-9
CASSPDRGDTEAFF
TGTGCCAGCAGCCCGGACAGGGGGGACACTGAAGCTTTCTTT
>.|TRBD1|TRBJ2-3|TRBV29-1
CSLIGGRERTDTQYF
TGCAGCCTTATAGGGGGCAGGGAACGCACAGATACGCAGTATTTT
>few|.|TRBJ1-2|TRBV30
CAVKRRGIDYGYTF
TGTGCCGTCAAACGGCGGGGGATCGACTATGGCTACACCTTC
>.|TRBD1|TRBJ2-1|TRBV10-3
CAIRDRGRGLFF
TGTGCCATCAGGGACAGGGGGCGAGGGCTGTTCTTC
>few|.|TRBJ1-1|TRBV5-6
CASSLLATEAFF
TGTGCCAGCAGCTTGTTGGCCACTGAAGCTTTCTTT